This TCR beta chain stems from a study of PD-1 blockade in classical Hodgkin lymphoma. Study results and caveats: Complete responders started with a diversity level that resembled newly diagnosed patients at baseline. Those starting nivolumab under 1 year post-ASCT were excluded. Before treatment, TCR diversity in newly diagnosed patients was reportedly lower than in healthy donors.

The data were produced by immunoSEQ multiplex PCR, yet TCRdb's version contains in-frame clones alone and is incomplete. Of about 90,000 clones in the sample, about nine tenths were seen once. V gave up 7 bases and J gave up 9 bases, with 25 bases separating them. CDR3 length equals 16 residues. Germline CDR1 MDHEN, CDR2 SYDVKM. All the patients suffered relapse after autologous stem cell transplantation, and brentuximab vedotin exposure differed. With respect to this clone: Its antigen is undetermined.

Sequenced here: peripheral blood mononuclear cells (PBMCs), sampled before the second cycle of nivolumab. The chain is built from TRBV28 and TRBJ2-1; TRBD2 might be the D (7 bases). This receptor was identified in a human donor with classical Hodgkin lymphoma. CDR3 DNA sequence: TGTGCCAGCATCGTTCACCCAGGGAGGGGGTATCCTGAGCAGTTCTTC. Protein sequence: CASIVHPGRGYPEQFF.